The source of this T cell receptor (beta chain) is a study of cytomegalovirus exposure and HLA in healthy donors (dated by TCRdb to 2015 to 2018). Regarding the complete study: An earlier analysis of about 560 of the donors reported approximately 300 Gb of sequence data and 95 million to 130 million unique TCR beta sequences obtained from about 200 million T cells. An early release that covered some 630 HLA-typed donors contained approximately 300 gigabases of sequencing data and approximately 85 million unique TCR sequences. Of the 300 to 500 genotyped donors, over 80% were placed in the genetic ancestry cluster associated with self-reported Caucasian donors. The study aimed to test whether signatures of past pathogen exposure could be identified by cataloging public T cell receptors. The T cell repertoires of some 700 subjects were profiled by immunosequencing and related to cytomegalovirus serostatus. Along with the roughly 670-subject first cohort, a separate validation cohort of over 90 different subjects was used. High-throughput TCR immunosequencing, statistical association of individual TCRs with disease status, and machine learning were combined to predict cytomegalovirus infection status. To study patterns of TCR occurrence, a later analysis re-analyzed previously published TCR beta repertoires from several hundred donors and added high-resolution HLA genotyping. The later analysis used no new phenotypic data to find candidate immune exposures, relying instead on TCR beta sequences and their occurrence across donors. In an earlier analysis of 587 of the donors, high-throughput TCR beta sequencing was used to judge whether each TCR beta V gene segment behaved as functional or pseudogenic. Alongside the repertoire data, information on donor age, sex, ethnicity and CMV serostatus was compiled. A later genetic analysis used genome-wide SNP genotypes for about 65% of the 666 donors, treating that subset as a discovery cohort. All discovery cohort repertoires had been generated using a single sequencing platform. Both class I and class II loci were covered by HLA typing, at four-digit resolution. The number of typed donors differed by locus: roughly 629-640 for A, B, C, DRB1 and DQB1; 500 to 550 for DQA1; approximately 610 for DPA1; and around 490 for DPB1. Four to six DR-DQ haplotypes were handled as single units for association and clustering, since linkage in the cohort was strong. On average, around 200,000 unique TCR beta nucleotide sequences were sequenced per donor among some 430 genotyped donors of the cohort, with roughly 18% of those sequences being non-productive. Findings and caveats that apply to the study as a whole: Specific HLA alleles were associated with 16,951 TCR beta sequences at a false discovery rate of 0.05 in a later analysis. HLA typing was unavailable for some donors at each locus, so association tests used only the typed subset. In an earlier analysis of fewer than 750 of the donors, most TCR beta V segments were observed in productive rearrangements about 90% or about 30% of the time, broadly matching IMGT annotations. Across donors, most TCR sequences were observed very rarely, whereas some public TCRs were present in many individuals. Three of the identified cytomegalovirus-associated TCR beta chains were confirmed in vitro to be specific for cytomegalovirus antigens. According to the authors, the approach could potentially be generalized to other disease states and immunological phenotypes. In both the original and validation cohorts, the classifier was reported to diagnose cytomegalovirus status with high specificity and sensitivity. In a later analysis, TCR association rates were found to vary across HLA loci, with the most associated TCRs seen for DRB1 alleles and the fewest for HLA-C alleles. This cohort had only TCR beta chains sequenced, and the lack of alpha or paired-chain data limited which features could be detected. A further reported finding was that TCR beta sequences accurately predicted the HLA-A and HLA-B alleles for most subjects in the first cohort. V-gene and J-gene trimming of TCR beta chains was associated with a missense DCLRE1C variant in a later genetic analysis, and the association was replicated in an independent cohort. Linkage disequilibrium might explain the correlated functional status among segregating V segments, but an unknown experimental factor could not be ruled out. Because counts were too low, around 18 rarely observed V segments, including chromosome 9 orphons, were left out of the earlier analysis of a few hundred of the donors. The study listed 170 or so TCR beta chains as associated with cytomegalovirus. Compared with the roughly 700-donor mean, donors in an Asian-associated ancestry cluster had fewer N-insertions in productive TCRs, according to a later genetic analysis. Compared with equally common non-associated chains, HLA-associated TCR beta chains in a later analysis were more clonally expanded and had lower generation probabilities. A later analysis reported that several top co-occurrence clusters appeared linked to parvovirus B19, influenza, CMV and Epstein-Barr virus. A cluster of highly shared sequence variants was judged likely to be a technical artifact of the sequencing pipeline. Presence/absence analyses assumed roughly uniform sequencing depth across donors, an assumption that may not hold. Immune exposure information for the cohort was limited to CMV serostatus. When HLA alleles, especially DR and DQ, strongly co-occurred, attributing TCR associations to individual alleles was difficult. Most CMV-associated TCR beta chains appeared to be HLA-restricted in a later analysis, and the HLA associations seemed to be driven largely by CMV exposure.

Receptor amplification or capture employed the immunoSEQ multiplex PCR assay. For the multiplex PCR, a mixture combining 60 forward primers for TCR Vbeta segments and 13 reverse primers for TCR Jbeta segments was used. Amplification of the CDR3 region of rearranged TCR beta genes was performed with a multiplex PCR assay on genomic DNA. On the Illumina HiSeq System, the amplified TCR beta libraries were sequenced as 87-base-pair reads. From the authors' description of their analysis: A later analysis tallied roughly 78 million unique TCR beta chains across the 666 repertoires, and approximately 12 million of those chains were shared by two or more donors. Raw reads were error-corrected and collapsed into unique sequences with a nearest-neighbor algorithm that merged closely related sequences to remove PCR and sequencing errors. Alignment of CDR3 sequences to IMGT reference sequences was used to assign V, D and J gene segments. For a sequence to be retained, a match of at least six nucleotides to both a V gene segment and a J gene segment was required. Rearrangements were classified as productive when the CDR3 lacked stop codons and remained in frame with V and J, and all other rearrangements were classified as non-productive. Following IMGT convention, CDR3 was defined as the stretch from the second conserved V-encoded cysteine up to the conserved J-encoded phenylalanine. The earlier analysis of about 530 of the donors excluded any sequence lacking an unambiguous match to a single V gene segment. In an earlier analysis of a few hundred of the donors, V segments were called functional above 56.7% productive rearrangements and were called segregating when the between-donor standard deviation exceeded 5%. A statistical classification framework was built to diagnose cytomegalovirus status from the catalog of TCR beta chain sequences. In a later analysis, TCR nucleotide sequences were compared against IMGT/GENE-DB human TR gene sequences so that V and J genes could be assigned. A later analysis assigned CDR3 sequences and most-parsimonious VDJ recombination scenarios with the TCRdist pipeline. In a later analysis, each TCR beta chain was defined by its CDR3 amino acid sequence together with its V-gene family, and reads lacking a unique V-gene family were excluded. As a way to deal with suspected cross-contamination and a sequencing artifact, a later analysis dropped approximately 570 nucleotide sequences that were highly shared and had low generation probability. In a later analysis, a clonal expansion index was calculated for each public chain from normalized within-repertoire ranks of inferred template counts. A later analysis computed generation probabilities with a VDJ recombination model fitted to out-of-frame rearrangements, and checked the results against IGoR. In a later analysis, hypergeometric tests were used to score TCR-TCR, TCR-HLA and TCR-CMV co-occurrence, with a repertoire-size bias correction applied to TCR pairs. A later analysis estimated false discovery rates by permuting HLA or CMV assignments 20 times. In a later analysis, co-occurring TCRs were grouped using DBSCAN, and TCRdist sequence similarity was added for clustering within HLA-allele-positive subsets. For co-occurrence clustering, repertoires with fewer than 30,000 or more than 120,000 public chains were excluded, along with a handful of repertoires with anomalous nucleotide sharing. Imported from immuneACCESS, the table was reduced by TCRdb to in-frame sequences with V and J called. These copies leave out some clones; in studies compared against another copy, an unresolved V gene accounts for under half, and the cause of the remainder is not known. V and J calls plus clone size are reproduced from that table; the DNA served to infer D and trimming. The sample table holds about 110,000 clones, of which 80% to 90% were seen once. About 1.6% of the sample belongs to the ten largest clones.

A note on this clone: Its specific antigen is unknown. Base qualities are not provided; no much larger clone lies one nucleotide away.

The cohort comprised 666 healthy bone marrow donors. At the time of sampling, every cohort member was nominally healthy, though immune exposures that went unrecorded were likely present. The donor was CMV seronegative and was included in the group of about 400 seronegative cohort members. Each donor provided a peripheral blood sample, and peripheral blood mononuclear cells were used for TCR beta sequencing. The Qiagen DNeasy Blood Extraction Kit was used to extract genomic DNA from the blood cell samples. Sequenced input: PBMCs. The TCR sequence derives from a man in his fifties in good health and CMV-seronegative.

The nucleotide sequence reads as follows: TGTGCCAGCAGCTGGACACATTACAATGAGCAGTTCTTC. It encodes CASSWTHYNEQFF. The rearrangement joined TRBV7-3 to TRBJ2-1; D gene: possibly TRBD1, on 5 matching bases. V and J lose 4 bases and 4 bases, and a span of 8 bases separates them. Including cysteine and phenylalanine, the CDR3 has 13 amino acids. Of the read, only the CDR3 DNA is kept; its 39 bases are in frame from base 1. The germline V gene specifies SGHTA as CDR1 and FQGTGA as CDR2.